This TCR beta chain was obtained from a study of blood T cell repertoires in COVID-19. At the level of the study: Researchers got acute and convalescent COVID-19 samples from the United States, Italy and Spain. The analysed material was cDNA or gDNA that came from T cells, B-cell-depleted T cells, or PBMCs.

The CDR3 totals 15 residues. J lost 7 bases, V lost 3 bases, and 7 bases had no gene match. Looked up from germline, CDR1 is MGHRA and CDR2 is YSYEKL. Source study methods: Counts of nucleated cells, estimated from reference gene primer amplification, were obtained. The repertoire was sequenced with immunoSEQ multiplex PCR; TCRdb's copy has only in-frame clones and lacks some. V and J calls and clone size are copied from that table; D and trimming were computed from the DNA. This table holds about 33,000 clones, around 85% found once. V is TRBV4-1 and J is TRBJ2-2, with 8 nucleotides matching TRBD1. The sequence came from a human donor in a cohort sampled during active COVID-19. The specimen sequenced was peripheral blood. As DNA, the CDR3 is TGCGCCAGCAGCCAGACCGGGACAGGTGGCGGGGAGCTGTTTTTT. Translated: CASSQTGTGGGELFF.